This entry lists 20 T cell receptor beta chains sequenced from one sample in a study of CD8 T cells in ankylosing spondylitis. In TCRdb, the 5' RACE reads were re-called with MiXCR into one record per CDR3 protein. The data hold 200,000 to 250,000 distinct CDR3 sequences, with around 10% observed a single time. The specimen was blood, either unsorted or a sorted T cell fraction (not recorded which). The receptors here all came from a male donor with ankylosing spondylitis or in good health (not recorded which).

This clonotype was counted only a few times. The chain's CDR3 is CSATPRVLAGTETQYF. The CDR3 region has the DNA TGCAGTGCGACACCCAGAGTACTAGCGGGAACCGAGACCCAGTACTTC. The chain combines TRBV20-1 with TRBJ2-5; 10 bases map to TRBD2. The CDR3 extends over 16 amino acids. Germline V gene data show CDR1 as DFQATT and CDR2 as SNEGSKA (reference sequence). The trim removed 6 bases at V and 5 bases at J, leaving 15 bases unmatched.

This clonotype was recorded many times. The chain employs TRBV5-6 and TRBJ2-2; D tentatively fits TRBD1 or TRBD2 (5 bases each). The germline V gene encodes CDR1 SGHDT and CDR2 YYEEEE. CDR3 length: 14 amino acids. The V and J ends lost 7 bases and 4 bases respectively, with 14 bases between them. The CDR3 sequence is CASLRGQITGELFF. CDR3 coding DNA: TGTGCCAGCCTCCGGGGCCAGATCACCGGGGAGCTGTTTTTT.

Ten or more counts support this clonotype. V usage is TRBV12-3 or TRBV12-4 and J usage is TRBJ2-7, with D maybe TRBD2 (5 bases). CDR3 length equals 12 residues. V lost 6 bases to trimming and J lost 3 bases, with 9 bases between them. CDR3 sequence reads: CASSRRGYEQYF. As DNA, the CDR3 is TGTGCCAGCAGCCGTCGGGGCTACGAGCAGTACTTC.

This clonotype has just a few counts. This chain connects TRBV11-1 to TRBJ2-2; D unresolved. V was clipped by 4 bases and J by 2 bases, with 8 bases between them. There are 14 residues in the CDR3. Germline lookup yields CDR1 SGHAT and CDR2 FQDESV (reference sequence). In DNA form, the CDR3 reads TGTGCCAGCAGCTCAGAACCCAACACCGGGGAGCTGTTTTTT. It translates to CASSSEPNTGELFF.

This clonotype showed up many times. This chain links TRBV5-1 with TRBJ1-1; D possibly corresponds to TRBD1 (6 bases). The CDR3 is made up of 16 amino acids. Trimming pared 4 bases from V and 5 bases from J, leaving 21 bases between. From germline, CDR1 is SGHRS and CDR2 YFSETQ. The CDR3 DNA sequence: TGCGCCAGCAGCCAGCCAGGGGTTTCGGGTGGGACTGAAGCTTTCTTT. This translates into CASSQPGVSGGTEAFF.

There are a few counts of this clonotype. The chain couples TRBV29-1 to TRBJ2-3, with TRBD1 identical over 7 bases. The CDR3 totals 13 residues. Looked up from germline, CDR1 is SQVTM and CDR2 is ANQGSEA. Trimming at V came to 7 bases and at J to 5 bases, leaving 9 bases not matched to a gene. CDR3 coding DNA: TGCAGCGCTGGGGCAGGGGGAAGAGATACGCAGTATTTT. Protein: CSAGAGGRDTQYF.

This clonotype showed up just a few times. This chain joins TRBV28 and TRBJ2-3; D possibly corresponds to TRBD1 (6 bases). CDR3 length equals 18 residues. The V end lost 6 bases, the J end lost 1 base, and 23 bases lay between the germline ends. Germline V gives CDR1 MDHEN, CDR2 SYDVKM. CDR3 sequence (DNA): TGTGCCAGCAGCCCACTTCCCCCTCCAGGGGTCCGCACAGATACGCAGTATTTT. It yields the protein CASSPLPPPGVRTDTQYF.

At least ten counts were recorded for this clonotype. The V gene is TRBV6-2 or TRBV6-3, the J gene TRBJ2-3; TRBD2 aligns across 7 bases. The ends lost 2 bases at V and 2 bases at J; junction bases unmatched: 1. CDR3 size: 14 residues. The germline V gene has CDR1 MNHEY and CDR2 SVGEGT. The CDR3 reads CASSYGRATDTQYF. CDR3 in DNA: TGTGCCAGCAGTTACGGGAGGGCCACAGATACGCAGTATTTT.

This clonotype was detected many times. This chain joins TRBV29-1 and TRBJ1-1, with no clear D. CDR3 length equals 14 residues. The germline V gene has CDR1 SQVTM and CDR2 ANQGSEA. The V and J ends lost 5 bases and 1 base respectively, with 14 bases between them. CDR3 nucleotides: TGCAGCGTTACGGTGTCCTTGGGGAACACTGAAGCTTTCTTT. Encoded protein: CSVTVSLGNTEAFF.

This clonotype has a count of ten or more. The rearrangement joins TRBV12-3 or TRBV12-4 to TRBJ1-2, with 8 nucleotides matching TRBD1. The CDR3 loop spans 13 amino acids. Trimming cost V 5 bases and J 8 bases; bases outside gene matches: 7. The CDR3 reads CASSPGRDRGYTF. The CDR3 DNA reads TGTGCCAGCAGTCCAGGCCGGGACAGGGGCTACACCTTC.

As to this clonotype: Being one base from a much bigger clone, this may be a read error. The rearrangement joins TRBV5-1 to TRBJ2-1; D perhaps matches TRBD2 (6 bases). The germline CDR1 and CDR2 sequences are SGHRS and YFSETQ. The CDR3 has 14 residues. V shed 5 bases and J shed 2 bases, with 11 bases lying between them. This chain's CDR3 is CASRFTSPYNEQFF. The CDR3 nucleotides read TGCGCCAGCAGGTTTACTAGCCCCTACAATGAGCAGTTCTTC.

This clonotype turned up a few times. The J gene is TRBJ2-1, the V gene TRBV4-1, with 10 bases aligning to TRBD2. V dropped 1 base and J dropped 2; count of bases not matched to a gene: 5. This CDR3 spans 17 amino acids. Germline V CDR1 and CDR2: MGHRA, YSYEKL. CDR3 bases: TGCGCCAGCAGCCAAGGGGTTAGCGGGGGGCCCTACAATGAGCAGTTCTTC. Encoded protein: CASSQGVSGGPYNEQFF.

This chain's CDR3 is CASRDWTGRAGDTQYF. The CDR3 nucleotides are TGTGCCAGCAGGGATTGGACAGGACGGGCAGGGGATACGCAGTATTTT. The chain links TRBV27 to TRBJ2-3; TRBD1 matches 7 bases. Germline trimming cut 6 bases from V and 6 bases from J; bases unmatched to any gene: 15. The CDR3 totals 16 residues. Germline CDR1 and CDR2: MNHEY and SMNVEV (reference sequence).

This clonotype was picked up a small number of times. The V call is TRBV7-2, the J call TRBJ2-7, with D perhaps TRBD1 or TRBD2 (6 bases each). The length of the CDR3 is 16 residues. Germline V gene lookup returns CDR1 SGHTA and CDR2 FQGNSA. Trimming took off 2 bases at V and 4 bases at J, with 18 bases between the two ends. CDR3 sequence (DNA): TGTGCCAGCAGCTTACTCGGGGGCACGGGGTCTTACGAGCAGTACTTC. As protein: CASSLLGGTGSYEQYF.

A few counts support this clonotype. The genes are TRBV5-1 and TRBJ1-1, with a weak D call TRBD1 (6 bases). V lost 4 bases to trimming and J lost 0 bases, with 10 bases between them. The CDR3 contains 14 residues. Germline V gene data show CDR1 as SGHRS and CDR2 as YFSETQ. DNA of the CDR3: TGCGCCAGCAGCCATGGACAGTTGAACACTGAAGCTTTCTTT. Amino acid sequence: CASSHGQLNTEAFF.

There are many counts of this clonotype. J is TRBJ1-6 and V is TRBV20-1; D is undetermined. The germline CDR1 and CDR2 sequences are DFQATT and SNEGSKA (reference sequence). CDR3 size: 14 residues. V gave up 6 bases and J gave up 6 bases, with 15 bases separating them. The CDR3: CSAPLRGSNSPLHF. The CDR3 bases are TGCAGTGCCCCCCTCCGGGGATCTAATTCACCCCTCCACTTT.

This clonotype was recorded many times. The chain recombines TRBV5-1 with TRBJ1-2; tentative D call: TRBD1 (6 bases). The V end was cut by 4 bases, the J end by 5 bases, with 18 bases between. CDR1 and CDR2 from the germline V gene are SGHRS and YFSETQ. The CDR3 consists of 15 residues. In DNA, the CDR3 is TGCGCCAGCAGCCCCCGACAGGACGCCGGTTATGGCTACACCTTC. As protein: CASSPRQDAGYGYTF.

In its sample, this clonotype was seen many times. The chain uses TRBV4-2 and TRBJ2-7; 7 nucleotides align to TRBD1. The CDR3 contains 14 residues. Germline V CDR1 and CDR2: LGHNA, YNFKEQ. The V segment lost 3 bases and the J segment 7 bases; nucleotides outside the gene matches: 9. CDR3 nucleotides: TGTGCCAGCAGCCATCCCGGGACAGATATTGAGCAGTACTTC. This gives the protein CASSHPGTDIEQYF.

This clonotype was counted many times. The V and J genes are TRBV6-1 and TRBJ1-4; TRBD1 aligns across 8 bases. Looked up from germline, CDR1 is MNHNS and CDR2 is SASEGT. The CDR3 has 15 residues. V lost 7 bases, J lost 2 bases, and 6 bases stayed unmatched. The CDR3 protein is CASILRQGTNEKLFF. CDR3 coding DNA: TGTGCCAGCATCCTCAGACAGGGGACTAATGAAAAACTGTTTTTT.

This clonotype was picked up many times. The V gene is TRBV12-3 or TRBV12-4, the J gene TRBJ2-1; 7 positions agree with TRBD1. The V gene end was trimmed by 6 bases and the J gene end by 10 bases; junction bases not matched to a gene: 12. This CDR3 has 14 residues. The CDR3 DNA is TGTGCCAGCAGCTCCGTACAGGGGTCCCGAGAGCAGTTCTTC. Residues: CASSSVQGSREQFF.